The clone carrying this T cell receptor (beta chain) was counted a single time. Only in-frame clones appear in the TCRdb table, and some are missing; sequencing was by immunoSEQ multiplex PCR. The data hold tens of thousands of clones, with around 90% observed a single time. This sample was taken from a study of blood T cell repertoires in COVID-19. Study context: Sources were T cells, B-cell-depleted T cells, or PBMCs; the material itself was cDNA or gDNA.

This CDR3 spans 13 amino acids. Trimming removed 7 bases from V and 7 bases from J; junction bases left unmatched: 4. CDR1 is SNHLY and CDR2 is FYNNEI in the germline V gene. The source material was peripheral blood. This receptor was obtained from a woman older than 75 with active COVID-19. V is TRBV2 and J is TRBJ1-5, with 10 bases matching TRBD1. The CDR3 nucleotides are TGTGCCAGCAAGGGACAGGGGAACCAGCCCCAGCATTTT. As protein: CASKGQGNQPQHF.